This T cell receptor beta chain is drawn from a study of blood T cell repertoires in COVID-19. The CDR3 is 15 residues long. Some clones are missing from TCRdb's copy, which holds only in-frame ones; the method was immunoSEQ multiplex PCR. The sample includes about 130,000 clones, 85% to 90% of them seen just once. The source is a man between 50 and 59 years old with active COVID-19. The sequenced sample consisted of peripheral blood. The rearrangement uses TRBV21-1 and TRBJ2-1; the D call in the table, TRBD1, was not verified against the DNA. TRBV21-1 is assigned pseudogene status. CDR3 amino acids: CATIPRDRGSDEQFF. The CDR3 DNA reads TGTGCCACAATTCCTCGGGACAGGGGGTCTGATGAGCAGTTCTTC.